Included here is one T cell receptor beta chain sequence, with context. Only a few counts were recorded for this clonotype. No antigen is known for it. There are no base qualities to consult, and no much larger clone falls within one base. The data belong to a study of identical twins (dated by TCRdb to the mid-2010s). About the investigation overall: To test whether fetal clonotypes persist, this study deep-sequenced TCR alpha and beta repertoires from monozygotic twins, from unrelated adults of various ages, and from cord blood. Replicate twin experiments were performed at different times using different library preparation protocols to rule out contamination. Overall results and qualifications from the work: Because the same donors could not be followed over many years, the conclusions relied on cross-sectional statistical analysis. Zero-insertion analyses could be partly confounded by invariant T cells such as MAIT and iNKT, although diverse VJ usage argued against such confounding for most clonotypes. Recombination models systematically underestimated out-of-frame TCR alpha sharing in monozygotic twins but agreed with sharing between unrelated individuals. In beta out-of-frame sequences, excess twin sharing was weaker, because having fewer shared sequences lowered the signal-to-noise ratio. Fewer insertions were carried by abundant cord blood beta clonotypes, a similar but weaker trend appeared in young adult naive repertoires, and no such trend appeared in memory repertoires. Compared with coincidental sharing between unrelated individuals, out-of-frame TCR alpha sequences shared between twins showed an excess of sequences with low generation probability.

Library generation was performed with 5' RACE. These reads were obtained on an Illumina HiSeq 2000. Template switching added a universal primer binding site, and the final cDNA carried a unique molecular identifier that allowed TCR cDNA molecules to be counted accurately. First-strand cDNA for TCR alpha and beta chains was synthesized from specific primers in the conserved constant-segment region. To control for contamination, every cDNA library was double barcoded, receiving both a SMART-Mk sample barcode and Illumina barcodes. TruSeq adapter sequences, together with Illumina sample barcodes, were added in two successive PCR steps. The Illumina HiSeq platform was used with custom primers to sequence TCR alpha and beta cDNA libraries. In the paper's pipeline: Raw reads were processed with MiGEC to extract unique molecular identifiers, and MiXCR was used to determine CDR3 positions. Recombination models were inferred per individual with the repgenHMM and IGoR tools using an EM algorithm. Shared clonotypes were analyzed with the tcR package in R, and sharing was normalized by the product of cloneset sizes. To study raw recombination without the effects of thymic and clonal selection, out-of-frame nonproductive sequences were analyzed. TCRdb trimmed public reads at Q25 via fastp, called clones via MiXCR and kept in-frame beta chains. Identical CDR3 proteins give one entry, which carries the most common genes and DNA. The V and J calls were determined by TCRdb, not by the authors. This sample comprises under 900,000 distinct CDR3 sequences, about 18% of them detected only once. The ten largest clones add up to less than 15% of the sample.

CDR3 length: 13 amino acids, cysteine to phenylalanine. The only DNA kept is the CDR3, 39 bases in frame from the first base. Relative to germline, V is 6 bases shorter and J is 7 bases shorter, with 16 bases between their ends. Every donor was a healthy Caucasian. Three pairs of female monozygotic twins, all aged about 18 to 29 years, made up the twin cohort. The RNA used for TCR libraries was isolated from peripheral blood mononuclear cells. Another study also made use of these data, one on T cells expressing NK-cell markers. The second study also describes: In sorted CD3+CD56+NKG2C+, CD3+CD56+NKG2C- and CD3+CD56-NKG2C+ T-cell subsets from several donors, TCR beta-chain repertoires were profiled. Among the eight sequenced donors, seven were HCMV-seropositive and one was HCMV-seronegative. To restrict sorting to alphabetaTCR-expressing T cells, an anti-gammadeltaTCR antibody was added in several experiments. In several donors, the dominant CD3+CD56+NKG2C+ clonotypes ranked among the top 10 CD8+ clonotypes, making up 1.0-7.0% of CD8+ T cells. Those dominant clonotypes were again the most abundant among CD3+CD56-NKG2C+ cells in several donors, at about 25-60.1%. It remained unclear whether the expanded NKG2C-expressing T cell clones were specific for HCMV antigens. The eight sequenced donors were randomly selected healthy volunteers, three men and five women. HCMV-specific IgG was detected in serum with a commercial ELISA kit to determine HCMV serostatus. Bulk peripheral blood T-cell repertoires were additionally sequenced from unsorted PBMC for 5 or 6 donors. MIGEC was used to demultiplex reads and group reads by UMI, and MiTCR was used to assemble and quantify clonotypes. To exclude erroneous sequences, only TCR cDNA sequences supported by at least two reads were retained. The tcR package was used for downstream repertoire analysis, with clonotypes matched between fractions based on CDR3 nucleotide sequence plus V segment. VDJmatch was used to annotate antigen specificity against VDJdb, with one amino acid substitution allowed in CDR3.

This receptor was identified in a woman under 30 in good health. This chain joins TRBV12-3 or TRBV12-4 to TRBJ2-7; the D gene is perhaps TRBD2, on 6 matching bases. Sequences were obtained from PBMCs. The sequence in DNA is TGTGCCAGCAGGTACCCGGGAGCACAGGAGCAGTACTTC. The translation is CASRYPGAQEQYF.